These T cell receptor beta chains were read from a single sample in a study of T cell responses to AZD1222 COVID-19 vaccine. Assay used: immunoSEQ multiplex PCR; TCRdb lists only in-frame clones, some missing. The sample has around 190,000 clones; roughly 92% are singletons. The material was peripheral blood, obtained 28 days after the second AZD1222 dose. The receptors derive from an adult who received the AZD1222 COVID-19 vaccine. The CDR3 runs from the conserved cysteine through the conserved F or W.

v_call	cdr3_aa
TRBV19	CASRTGGGRTEAFF
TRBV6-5	CASSRGGTEAFF
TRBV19	CATRRGELNNSPLHF
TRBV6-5	CASSKSGGPFEQYF
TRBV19	CASSANPRLGRTQYF
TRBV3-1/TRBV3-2	CASSRDLRGDTQYF
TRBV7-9	CASSLYSTEAFF
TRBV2	CASSRQGRGSPLHF
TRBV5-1	CASSSPNWRKENTGELFF
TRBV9	CASSVAPEYEQYF
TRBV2	CASSGQGRNQPQHF
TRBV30	CAWSVSDTQYF
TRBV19	CASSRGVRGMNNEQFF
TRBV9	CASSVDSGSAQETQYF
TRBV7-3	CASSSGTQETQYF
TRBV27	CASSLLAGSDTDTQYF
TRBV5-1	CASSPQLGSGRDTDTQYF
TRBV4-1	CASSQVPRIEQFF
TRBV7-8	CASSRRDRKQYF
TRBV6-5	CASSRLGEQYF
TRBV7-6	CASSLFWQTSGNTIYF
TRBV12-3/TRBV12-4	CASSLAHRDEQYF
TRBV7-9	CASSTGQNTEAFF
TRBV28	CASSPRAWAGDEQFF
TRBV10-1	CASSSGTSLNEQFF
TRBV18	CASSPRDKSSGNTIYF
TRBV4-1	CASSQTTSVSEQFF
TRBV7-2	CASSFATGPQHF
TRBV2	CASSEDRRGGYNEQFF
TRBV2	CASSERGMGTNEKLFF
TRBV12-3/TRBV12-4	CASSLARSAFF
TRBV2	CASKETGLYEQYF
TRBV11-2	CASSLSGQAFTGELFF
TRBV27	CASSTEGRRGPYNEQFF
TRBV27	CASRKIGGRVPGTEAFF
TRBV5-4	CASSLRREQETQYF
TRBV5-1	CASSSGQTAGGDQYF
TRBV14	CASSLGTGGNIQYF
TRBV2	CASMEVGRRRYEQYF
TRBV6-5	CASKPRLGTGELFF
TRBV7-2	CASSPDPGGGEKLFF
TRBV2	CASRAEFSTDTQYF